The rows below give T cell receptor beta chains drawn from one sample of a study of OX40 agonist ivuxolimab in advanced cancers. TCRdb's table, derived via immunoSEQ multiplex PCR, lists solely in-frame clones and lacks some. Of roughly 70,000 clones detected, about 90% appear once; the ten largest clones hold approximately 11%. The sample was CD4+ or CD8+ T cells sorted from blood, taken in a trial of the OX40 agonist ivuxolimab. The source is an adult with an advanced solid tumor such as melanoma, head and neck, liver or kidney cancer. The CDR3 runs from the conserved cysteine through the conserved F or W. A D gene is named only where the DNA matches it firmly. The listing skips clone size in some rows; elsewhere it reads once, few, many or a size class.

>.|.|TRBV30|TRBJ1-1
CAWSVGVDTEAFF
TGTGCCTGGAGTGTTGGGGTTGACACTGAAGCTTTCTTT
>TRBD1|.|TRBV30|TRBJ2-5
CAWTPTGEETQYF
TGTGCCTGGACCCCTACAGGGGAAGAGACCCAGTACTTC
>TRBD1|.|TRBV23-1|TRBJ1-5
CASSRVPHRDRGSNQPQHF
TGCGCCAGCAGTCGGGTGCCCCACAGGGACAGGGGTAGCAATCAGCCCCAGCATTTT
>.|.|TRBV7-9|TRBJ2-1
CASSLGVGHPNEQFF
TGTGCCAGCAGCTTAGGAGTGGGGCACCCCAATGAGCAGTTCTTC
>TRBD1|once|TRBV27|TRBJ1-5
CASSLSPTGDQNQPQHF
TGTGCCAGCAGTTTATCACCGACAGGGGATCAGAATCAGCCCCAGCATTTT
>.|.|TRBV6-4|TRBJ2-2
CASSEFRDTGELFF
TGTGCCAGCAGTGAGTTTCGGGATACCGGGGAGCTGTTTTTT
>.|.|TRBV19|TRBJ2-3
CASSLGGRSTDTQYF
TGTGCCAGTAGTCTCGGAGGGCGTAGCACAGATACGCAGTATTTT
>.|.|TRBV5-5|TRBJ1-1
CASSHQGDTEAFF
TGTGCCAGCAGCCATCAGGGTGACACTGAAGCTTTCTTT
>.|.|TRBV11-2|TRBJ1-1
CASSFGADTEAFF
TGTGCCAGCAGCTTTGGTGCGGACACTGAAGCTTTCTTT
>TRBD2|.|TRBV19|TRBJ2-7
CASTSSGPYEQYF
TGTGCCAGCACCTCTAGCGGACCATACGAGCAGTACTTC
>.|.|TRBV10-3|TRBJ1-1
CAAWGTGMNTEAFF
TGTGCCGCTTGGGGAACAGGGATGAACACTGAAGCTTTCTTT
>.|many|TRBV6-5|TRBJ1-1
CASSYTGLNTEAFF
TGTGCCAGCAGTTACACAGGATTGAACACTGAAGCTTTCTTT
>.|.|TRBV7-9|TRBJ2-7
CASSPESYEQYF
TGTGCCAGCAGCCCCGAGTCCTACGAGCAGTACTTC
>.|.|TRBV7-9|TRBJ2-1
CASSLYVGPSYNEQFF
TGTGCCAGCAGCTTATATGTTGGGCCTTCCTACAATGAGCAGTTCTTC
>TRBD2|.|TRBV2|TRBJ2-1
CASSLAGASNEQFF
TGTGCCAGCAGTCTAGCGGGGGCCAGCAATGAGCAGTTCTTC
>.|once|TRBV5-4|TRBJ2-7
CASSESPGRGRGEQYF
TGTGCCAGCAGCGAGTCCCCCGGTAGGGGTCGGGGCGAGCAGTACTTC
>.|.|TRBV13|TRBJ2-1
CASSPLGGEQFF
TGTGCCAGCAGCCCATTGGGGGGTGAGCAGTTCTTC
>.|.|TRBV7-2|TRBJ2-7
CASSLVGSSYEQYF
TGTGCCAGCAGCTTAGTCGGGAGCTCCTACGAGCAGTACTTC
>.|.|TRBV29-1|TRBJ2-5
CSAEGGAAETQYF
TGCAGCGCAGAAGGGGGGGCCGCGGAGACCCAGTACTTC
>.|.|TRBV5-4|TRBJ2-2
CASSLSPAGELFF
TGTGCCAGCAGCTTATCCCCAGCCGGGGAGCTGTTTTTT
>TRBD1|.|TRBV5-4|TRBJ1-2
CASSPKGGGAYGYTF
TGTGCCAGCAGCCCTAAAGGAGGGGGCGCCTATGGCTACACCTTC
>TRBD1|.|TRBV27|TRBJ1-6
CATSDRVDSPLHF
TGTGCCACCTCGGACAGGGTGGATTCACCCCTCCACTTT
>.|.|TRBV7-9|TRBJ2-2
CASRPDRNTGELFF
TGTGCCAGCAGACCGGACAGGAACACCGGGGAGCTGTTTTTT
>.|.|TRBV10-3|TRBJ2-7
CAISDPSQLYEQYF
TGTGCCATCAGTGACCCTAGTCAACTCTACGAGCAGTACTTC
>.|.|TRBV7-2|TRBJ2-3
CASSSPPSTDTQYF
TGTGCCAGCAGCTCGCCTCCCTCCACAGATACGCAGTATTTT
>.|.|TRBV4-1|TRBJ1-6
CASSQDSGLGSPLHF
TGCGCCAGCAGCCAAGATTCGGGCTTGGGTTCACCCCTCCACTTT
>TRBD2|.|TRBV27|TRBJ2-3
CASSKGLPTDTQYF
TGTGCCAGCAGTAAGGGACTACCCACAGATACGCAGTATTTT
>.|.|TRBV7-9|TRBJ2-2
CASSSLQGFHTGELFF
TGTGCCAGCAGCTCACTCCAGGGTTTTCACACCGGGGAGCTGTTTTTT